Listed below are T cell receptor beta chains from one sample, sequenced in a study of shared clonotypes between healthy human individuals. Measured with immunoSEQ multiplex PCR; TCRdb has only the in-frame clones, and not every one. In the table there are roughly 2.2 million clones, around 90% of which are singletons. The sample consisted of naive CD4+ T cells from PBMCs. Receptors were obtained from a man aged 18 to 30 in good health. Some clones in this sample may be carry-over from other donors' samples. Both conserved end residues are part of each CDR3. D genes are given only for firm matches. Not every row has a clone size; where given, it reads once, few, many or a size class.

abundance,j_gene,d_gene,v_gene,CDR3aa,CDR3nt
-,TRBJ2-2,TRBD2,TRBV7-2,CASSLDRGRALAGELFF,TGTGCCAGCAGCTTAGACCGGGGGAGGGCCCTCGCCGGGGAGCTGTTTTTT
few,TRBJ1-1,-,TRBV29-1,CSVGRLNTEAFF,TGCAGCGTTGGACGATTGAACACTGAAGCTTTCTTT
-,TRBJ1-4,TRBD1,TRBV5-1,CASKGQGTNEKLFF,TGCGCCAGCAAAGGACAGGGAACTAATGAAAAACTGTTTTTT
-,TRBJ1-1,-,TRBV9,CASSVVPGSEAFF,TGTGCCAGCAGCGTAGTTCCGGGGTCTGAAGCTTTCTTT
-,TRBJ2-2,TRBD2,TRBV7-2,CASSWTSGSSTGELFF,TGTGCCAGCAGCTGGACTAGCGGGAGTTCCACCGGGGAGCTGTTTTTT
-,TRBJ2-5,TRBD2,TRBV27,CASSSAGGAETQYF,TGTGCCAGCAGTTCTGCGGGAGGGGCAGAGACCCAGTACTTC
-,TRBJ2-5,-,TRBV7-3,CASSARKGETQYF,TGTGCCAGCAGCGCCCGAAAGGGAGAGACCCAGTACTTC
-,TRBJ2-1,-,TRBV18,CASSPRKLLNEQFF,TGTGCCAGCTCACCACGTAAACTTTTAAATGAGCAGTTCTTC
-,TRBJ1-5,TRBD1,TRBV6-1,CASSKTGQSNQPQHF,TGTGCCAGCAGTAAGACAGGGCAGAGCAATCAGCCCCAGCATTTT
-,TRBJ2-3,-,TRBV4-1,CASSQGSRTDTQYF,TGCGCCAGCAGCCAAGGGAGCCGCACAGATACGCAGTATTTT
-,TRBJ2-1,-,TRBV6-1,CASRKTGPRNNEQFF,TGTGCCAGCAGAAAAACAGGACCTCGAAACAATGAGCAGTTCTTC
-,TRBJ1-1,-,TRBV18,CASSPTDLNTEAFF,TGTGCCAGCTCACCGACAGATCTGAACACTGAAGCTTTCTTT
-,TRBJ2-1,TRBD2,TRBV11-3,CASSTRTSSSYNEQFF,TGTGCCAGCAGCACCCGGACTAGCAGCTCCTACAATGAGCAGTTCTTC
-,TRBJ2-5,-,TRBV6-5,CASRRTVQETQYF,TGTGCCAGCCGTCGGACAGTACAAGAGACCCAGTACTTC
-,TRBJ1-1,-,TRBV5-1,CASSNVGDTEAFF,TGCGCCAGCAGTAACGTAGGGGACACTGAAGCTTTCTTT
-,TRBJ1-5,-,TRBV19,CASSAQGRPQPQHF,TGTGCCAGTAGTGCGCAGGGGCGGCCTCAGCCCCAGCATTTT
-,TRBJ2-7,-,TRBV5-8,CASSLYAGSSYEQYF,TGTGCCAGCAGCTTGTATGCAGGGAGCTCCTACGAGCAGTACTTC
-,TRBJ2-1,-,TRBV19,CASKEGDSYNEQFF,TGTGCCAGTAAGGAGGGAGACTCCTACAATGAGCAGTTCTTC
-,TRBJ2-2,TRBD2,TRBV5-1,CASTTSGRTTGELFF,TGCGCCAGCACTACTAGCGGGAGAACCACCGGGGAGCTGTTTTTT
-,TRBJ2-2,TRBD1,TRBV27,CASSPGQGLRTGELFF,TGTGCCAGCAGTCCGGGACAGGGCCTCCGCACCGGGGAGCTGTTTTTT
-,TRBJ2-5,-,TRBV7-6,CASTQRAGQETQYF,TGTGCCAGCACCCAGCGGGCGGGCCAAGAGACCCAGTACTTC
-,TRBJ2-7,TRBD2,TRBV6-5,CATLTSGYSYEQYF,TGTGCCACCCTAACTAGCGGGTACTCCTACGAGCAGTACTTC
once,TRBJ2-5,-,TRBV5-4,CASSSFWRAQETQYF,TGTGCCAGCAGCTCGTTCTGGCGGGCGCAAGAGACCCAGTACTTC
-,TRBJ2-2,TRBD2,TRBV7-9,CASPGRGSGTTTGELFF,TGTGCCAGCCCAGGAAGAGGCTCCGGGACTACCACCGGGGAGCTGTTTTTT
once,TRBJ1-1,-,TRBV7-3,CASSPGTNTEAFF,TGTGCCAGCAGCCCCGGGACGAACACTGAAGCTTTCTTT
-,TRBJ2-5,-,TRBV29-1,CSASTTTKGAQYF,TGCAGCGCTAGCACGACTACTAAGGGGGCCCAGTACTTC
-,TRBJ2-1,TRBD2,TRBV5-5,CASSLAPGGWNEQFF,TGTGCCAGCAGCTTGGCCCCGGGAGGTTGGAATGAGCAGTTCTTC
-,TRBJ1-6,-,TRBV5-6,CASSRPGTVGGYNSPLHF,TGTGCCAGCAGCCGTCCCGGGACGGTGGGGGGCTATAATTCACCCCTCCACTTT
-,TRBJ2-5,-,TRBV7-3,CASSLHGGREETQYF,TGTGCCAGCAGCCTTCATGGGGGACGAGAAGAGACCCAGTACTTC
-,TRBJ2-1,TRBD2,TRBV2,CANNAGVLKDNEQFF,TGTGCCAACAACGCGGGAGTATTGAAGGACAATGAGCAGTTCTTC
-,TRBJ2-3,-,TRBV27,CASSTFIGGGLTTDTQYF,TGTGCCAGCAGTACGTTTATAGGGGGAGGGCTGACAACAGATACGCAGTATTTT
-,TRBJ2-7,TRBD1,TRBV7-8,CASSWSPGTGIGDEQYF,TGTGCCAGCAGCTGGTCCCCCGGGACAGGGATCGGCGACGAGCAGTACTTC
-,TRBJ1-2,-,TRBV4-1,CASSQFSTADLGYTF,TGCGCCAGCAGCCAGTTCTCGACAGCCGATCTGGGCTACACCTTC
-,TRBJ2-6,-,TRBV7-3,CASSAHGNALSGANVLTF,TGTGCCAGCAGCGCCCATGGCAACGCTCTCTCTGGGGCCAACGTCCTGACTTTC
-,TRBJ2-5,TRBD2,TRBV6-6,CASSYSKAGVGETQYF,TGTGCCAGCAGTTACTCGAAGGCGGGAGTGGGTGAGACCCAGTACTTC
-,TRBJ1-5,-,TRBV28,CAAIPGDHSNQPQHF,TGTGCCGCAATCCCGGGGGACCATAGCAATCAGCCCCAGCATTTT
-,TRBJ1-5,-,TRBV28,CASSSQPQHF,TGTGCCAGCAGTTCTCAGCCCCAGCATTTT